The 9 T cell receptor beta chains given below trace back to one sample, sequenced in a study of blood T cell repertoires in COVID-19. Assay used: immunoSEQ multiplex PCR; TCRdb lists only in-frame clones, some missing. The table shows under 75,000 clones, with nearly 90% occurring only once. The material sequenced was peripheral blood. All receptors come from a man between 45 and 60 years old with active COVID-19.

The sample holds a few counts of this clone. This chain uses TRBV3-1 (or the pseudogene TRBV3-2) with TRBJ2-7, with D possibly being TRBD2 (6 bases). Trimming left V 0 bases short and J 2 bases short, with 11 bases between. From germline, CDR1 is LGHDT and CDR2 YNNKEL (reference sequence). The CDR3 has 15 residues. CDR3 in amino acids: CASSQEEGGPYEQYF. In nucleotides, the CDR3 is TGTGCCAGCAGCCAAGAGGAGGGTGGGCCCTACGAGCAGTACTTC.

The J gene is TRBJ2-7, the V gene TRBV5-4; D is perhaps TRBD2 (5 bases). This CDR3 contains 13 residues. Germline lookup yields CDR1 SGHNT and CDR2 YYREEE (reference sequence). Trimming took off 1 base at V and 2 bases at J, with 7 bases between the two ends. DNA of the CDR3: TGTGCCAGCAGCTTGTCGGGGACCTACGAGCAGTACTTC. Its translation: CASSLSGTYEQYF. The whole variable domain, filled in from reference TRBV5-4 and TRBJ2-7, reads ETGVTQSPTHLIKTRGQQVTLRCSSQSGHNTVSWYQQALGQGPQFIFQYYREEENGRGNFPPRFSGLQFPNYSSELNVNALELDDSALYLCASSLSGTYEQYFGPGTRLTVT.

V is TRBV6-5 and J is TRBJ1-6, with 11 bases matching TRBD1. Germline V lookup: CDR1 MNHEY, CDR2 SVGAGI. V lost 6 bases to trimming and J lost 7 bases; unmatched junction nucleotides: 5. This CDR3 spans 15 amino acids. The DNA of the CDR3 is TGTGCCAGCAGGGGACAGGGGGTGGGGAATTCACCCCTCCACTTT. This gives the protein CASRGQGVGNSPLHF.

The genes are TRBV6-5 and TRBJ1-1, with a weak D call TRBD1 (6 bases). Germline CDR1 is MNHEY and CDR2 is SVGAGI. This CDR3 comprises 15 residues. V dropped 6 bases and J dropped 7 bases, with 21 bases sitting between them. The CDR3 region is CASRMEPGAPREAFF. CDR3 in DNA: TGTGCCAGCAGGATGGAACCAGGGGCGCCGCGTGAAGCTTTCTTT.

V usage is TRBV29-1 and J usage is TRBJ1-4; maybe TRBD1 (5 bases). Trimming left V 0 bases short and J 8 bases short, with 16 bases between. Germline loops: CDR1 SQVTM, CDR2 ANQGSEA. This CDR3 is 15 amino acids long. The CDR3 protein is CSVEEAGRTGEKLFF. The CDR3 coding sequence is TGCAGCGTTGAAGAAGCGGGACGGACGGGCGAAAAACTGTTTTTT.

The CDR3 region is CASSQGTGADEQFF. CDR3 in DNA: TGCGCCAGCAGCCAAGGGACGGGAGCGGATGAGCAGTTCTTC. The rearrangement links TRBV4-1 to TRBJ2-1; D might be TRBD2 (6 bases). This CDR3 has 14 residues. Between the trimmed V and J ends, which lost 1 base and 8 bases, there was a span of 12 bases. CDR1 and CDR2 (germline): MGHRA, YSYEKL.

The chain combines TRBV11-2 with TRBJ1-2; tentative D call: TRBD1 (5 bases). V lost 1 base to trimming and J lost 3 bases, with 6 bases between them. Germline CDR1 is SGHAT and CDR2 is FQNNGV. CDR3 length: 13 residues. As DNA, the CDR3 is TGTGCCAGCAGCTTAGCGACAGACTATGGCTACACCTTC. It yields the protein CASSLATDYGYTF.

The chain joins TRBV2 to TRBJ2-3; D uncertain. V gave up 8 bases and J gave up 2 bases, with 11 bases separating them. Germline CDR1 and CDR2: SNHLY and FYNNEI. This CDR3 has 13 amino acids. The CDR3 region is CASDIESTDTQYF. The CDR3 DNA sequence: TGTGCCAGCGACATCGAATCCACAGATACGCAGTATTTT. The entire variable domain, with the rest obtained from reference TRBV2 and TRBJ2-3, is as follows: EPEVTQTPSHQVTQMGQEVILRCVPISNHLYFYWYRQILGQKVEFLVSFYNNEISEKSEIFDDQFSVERPDGSNFTLKIRSTKLEDSAMYFCASDIESTDTQYFGPGTRLTVL.

V gene TRBV11-2 combines with J gene TRBJ1-4, with D tentatively TRBD1 (5 bases). There are 17 residues in the CDR3. Germline V gene lookup returns CDR1 SGHAT and CDR2 FQNNGV. V was shortened by 1 base and J by 5 bases, with 17 bases between the two germline ends. CDR3 DNA sequence: TGTGCCAGCAGCTTAGGCGGGGCCAAGGGACGAAATGAAAAACTGTTTTTT. It encodes CASSLGGAKGRNEKLFF.